This TCR beta chain came from a study of blood T cell repertoires in COVID-19. The CDR3 is 15 residues long. The V and J ends lost 4 bases and 0 bases, in that order; junction bases with no gene match: 4. Germline V gene lookup returns CDR1 SGHVS and CDR2 FQNEAQ. Assay: immunoSEQ multiplex PCR; the TCRdb copy retains only in-frame clones and omits some. The sample consists of 430,000 or so clones, around 90% of them appearing once. The material sequenced was peripheral blood. The rearrangement joins TRBV7-8 to TRBJ1-1; TRBD1 aligns across 8 bases. The sequence was obtained from a man younger than 35 with COVID-19, enrolled during active disease. This CDR3 is CASSSRGPLNTEAFF. The CDR3 nucleotides are TGTGCCAGCAGCTCCAGGGGGCCGCTGAACACTGAAGCTTTCTTT.